The rows below give T cell receptor beta chains drawn from one sample of a study of CD8+CD57+ T cells in acquired aplastic anemia. TCRdb called the reads again in MiXCR, with one record for every CDR3 protein. Of 200,000 or so distinct CDR3 sequences listed, 55% to 70% are singletons. The sample consisted of sorted CD4+, CD8+, or CD8+CD57+ T cells (not recorded which) from PBMCs. All receptors derive from a human donor with severe aplastic anemia or a healthy control (not recorded which). Each CDR3 is given with its conserved first and last residue. A D gene is named only where the DNA matches it firmly. Where a row states a size, it is once, few, many or the class of an expanded clone; other rows omit it.

>TRBD2|TRBJ2-3|few|TRBV25-1
TGTGCCAGCAGTGAACGTCCAGCGGGGACCACAGATACGCAGTATTTT
CASSERPAGTTDTQYF
>-|TRBJ2-1|-|TRBV15
TGTGCCACCTGCAGAGCCAGCACCTACAATGAGCAGTTCTTC
CATCRASTYNEQFF
>-|TRBJ1-5|few|TRBV7-9
TGTGCCAGCAGCCCTCCGGGAGGGCATCAGCCCCAGCATTTT
CASSPPGGHQPQHF
>TRBD1|TRBJ1-1|-|TRBV5-1
TGCGCCAGCAGCTCCCCAACCGAACAGGGGGCGCAGGACACTGAAGCTTTCTTT
CASSSPTEQGAQDTEAFF
>TRBD1|TRBJ1-1|once|TRBV7-2
TGTGCCAGCAGCTCCGCCGGGACAGCGAACACTGAAGCTTTCTTT
CASSSAGTANTEAFF
>-|TRBJ1-1|few|TRBV5-4
TGTGCCAGTACTCACAAAGGGGGAAACACTGAAGCTTTCTTT
CASTHKGGNTEAFF
>TRBD1|TRBJ1-5|once|TRBV3-1
TGTGCCAGCAGCCGACAGGGTCAGCCCCAGCATTTT
CASSRQGQPQHF
>-|TRBJ1-1|few|TRBV20-1
TGCAGTGCTGTACGGACACGAACCATGAACACTGAAGCTTTCTTT
CSAVRTRTMNTEAFF
>-|TRBJ2-7|-|TRBV27
TGTGCCAGCAGTTCCCAGACAGGCTCCTACGAGCAGTACTTC
CASSSQTGSYEQYF
>-|TRBJ1-2|-|TRBV20-1
TGCAGTGCCGAGGGGGGACATGGCTACACCTTC
CSAEGGHGYTF